This T cell receptor (beta chain) was captured by sequencing in a study of T cell repertoires in aging, cancer and after chemotherapy. Study overall: Repeat sampling of healthy donors over several months to years showed clear clonal overlap. The study, taken as a whole, reports: Across the chemotherapy interval, each cancer cohort showed higher median generation probability, suggesting thymic rebound. Loss of evenness, beyond lost richness, contributed to age-related TCR diversity decline in cancer patients.

This clonotype was counted only a few times. Its antigen is still unknown. Amplification of TCR beta used genomic DNA extracted from peripheral blood. The V and J ends lost 5 bases and 6 bases, in that order; junction bases with no gene match: 12. CDR3 length: 15 amino acids. Germline-derived CDR1 and CDR2 are SEHNR and FQNEAQ (reference sequence). Rearranged V-D-J TRB sequences were amplified with a mixed TRB-A/B primer pool. One entry per CDR3 protein results from TCRdb running MiXCR on the multiplex PCR reads. The table lists about 11,000 distinct CDR3 sequences, 30% of them singletons. The receptor was derived from a human donor in good health. This sequence joins TRBV7-9 and TRBJ2-7; 8 positions agree with TRBD1. Specimen: blood. CDR3 loop: CASSLSGQGAFEQYF. In DNA form, the CDR3 reads TGTGCCAGCAGCCTTAGTGGGCAGGGGGCCTTCGAGCAGTACTTC.